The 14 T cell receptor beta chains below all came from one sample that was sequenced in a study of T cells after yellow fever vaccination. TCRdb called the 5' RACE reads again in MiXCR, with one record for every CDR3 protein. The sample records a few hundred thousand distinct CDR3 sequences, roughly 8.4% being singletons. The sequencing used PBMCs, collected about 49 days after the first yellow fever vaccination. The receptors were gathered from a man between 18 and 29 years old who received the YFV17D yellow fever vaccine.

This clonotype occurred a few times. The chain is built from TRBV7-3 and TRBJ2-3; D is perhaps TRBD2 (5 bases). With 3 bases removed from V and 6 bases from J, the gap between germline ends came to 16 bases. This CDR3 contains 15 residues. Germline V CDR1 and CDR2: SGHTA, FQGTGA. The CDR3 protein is CASSLPTSGEDTQYF. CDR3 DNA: TGTGCCAGCAGCTTGCCCACCTCTGGGGAGGATACGCAGTATTTT.

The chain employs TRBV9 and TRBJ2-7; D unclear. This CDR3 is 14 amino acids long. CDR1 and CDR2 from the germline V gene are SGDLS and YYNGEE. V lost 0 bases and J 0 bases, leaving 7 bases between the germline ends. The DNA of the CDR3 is TGTGCCAGCAGCGTAGGGCCACTCTCCTACGAGCAGTACTTC. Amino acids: CASSVGPLSYEQYF. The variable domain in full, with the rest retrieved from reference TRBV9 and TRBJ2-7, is DSGVTQTPKHLITATGQRVTLRCSPRSGDLSVYWYQQSLDQGLQFLIQYYNGEERAKGNILERFSAQQFPDLHSELNLSSLELGDSALYFCASSVGPLSYEQYFGPGTRLTVT.

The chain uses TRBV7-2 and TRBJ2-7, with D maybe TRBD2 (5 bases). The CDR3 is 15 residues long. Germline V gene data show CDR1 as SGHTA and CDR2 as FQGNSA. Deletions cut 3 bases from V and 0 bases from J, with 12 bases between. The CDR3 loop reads CASSFESGYSYEQYV. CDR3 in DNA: TGTGCCAGCAGCTTCGAAAGCGGATACTCCTACGAGCAGTACGTC.

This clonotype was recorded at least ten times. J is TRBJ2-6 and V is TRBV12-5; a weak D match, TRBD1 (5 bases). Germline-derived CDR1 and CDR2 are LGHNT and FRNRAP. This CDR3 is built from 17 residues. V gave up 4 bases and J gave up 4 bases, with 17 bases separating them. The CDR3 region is CASGSTPGFSGANVLTF. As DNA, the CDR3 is TGTGCTAGTGGTTCCACCCCAGGGTTTTCAGGGGCCAACGTCCTGACTTTC.

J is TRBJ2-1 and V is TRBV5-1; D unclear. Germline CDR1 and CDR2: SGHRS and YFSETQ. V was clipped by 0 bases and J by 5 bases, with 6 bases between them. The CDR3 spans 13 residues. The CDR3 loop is CASSLGSDNEQFF. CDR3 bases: TGCGCCAGCAGCTTGGGCTCTGACAATGAGCAGTTCTTC.

This chain's CDR3 is CSVGSSNQPQHF. The CDR3 bases are TGCAGCGTTGGCAGTAGCAATCAGCCCCAGCATTTT. J is TRBJ1-5 and V is TRBV29-1; D remains ambiguous. Germline V gives CDR1 SQVTM, CDR2 ANQGSEA. CDR3 length: 12 amino acids. The ends were cut back, 4 bases at V and 0 bases at J, with 4 bases in the middle.

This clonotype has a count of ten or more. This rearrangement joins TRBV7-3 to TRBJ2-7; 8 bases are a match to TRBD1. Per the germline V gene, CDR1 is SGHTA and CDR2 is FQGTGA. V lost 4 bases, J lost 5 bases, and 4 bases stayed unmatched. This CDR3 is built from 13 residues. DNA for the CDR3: TGTGCCAGCAGCTGGACAGGGCGGGACGAGCAGTACTTC. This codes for CASSWTGRDEQYF.

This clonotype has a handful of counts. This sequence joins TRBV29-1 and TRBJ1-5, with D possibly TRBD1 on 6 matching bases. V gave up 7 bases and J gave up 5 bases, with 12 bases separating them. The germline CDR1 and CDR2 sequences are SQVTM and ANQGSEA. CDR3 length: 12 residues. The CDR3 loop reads CSATEGDQPQHF. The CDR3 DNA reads TGCAGCGCCACGGAGGGGGATCAGCCCCAGCATTTT.

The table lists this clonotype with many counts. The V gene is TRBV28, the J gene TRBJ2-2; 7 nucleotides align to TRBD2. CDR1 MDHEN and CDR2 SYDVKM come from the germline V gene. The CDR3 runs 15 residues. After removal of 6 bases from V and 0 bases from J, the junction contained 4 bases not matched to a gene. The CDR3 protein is CASSRTSANTGELFF. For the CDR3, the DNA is TGTGCCAGCAGCCGCACTAGCGCGAACACCGGGGAGCTGTTTTTT.

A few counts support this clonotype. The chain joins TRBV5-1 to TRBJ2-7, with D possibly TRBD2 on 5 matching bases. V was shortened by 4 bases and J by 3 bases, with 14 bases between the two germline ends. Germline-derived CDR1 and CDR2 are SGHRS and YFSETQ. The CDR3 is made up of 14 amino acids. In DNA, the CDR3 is TGCGCCAGCAGCGAGAGTGACGGACTCTACGAGCAGTACTTC. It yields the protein CASSESDGLYEQYF.

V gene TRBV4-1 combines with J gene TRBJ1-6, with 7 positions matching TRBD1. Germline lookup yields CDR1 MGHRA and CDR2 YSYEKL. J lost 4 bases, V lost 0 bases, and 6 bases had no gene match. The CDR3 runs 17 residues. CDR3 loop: CASSQDQTGVYNSPLHF. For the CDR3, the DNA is TGCGCCAGCAGCCAAGATCAAACAGGGGTATATAATTCACCCCTCCACTTT.

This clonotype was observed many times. The CDR3 DNA follows: TGTGCCAGCAGCAGGACAGACTATGGCTACACCTTC. It is translated as CASSRTDYGYTF. This sequence joins TRBV5-5 and TRBJ1-2; D might be TRBD1 (6 bases). Germline values: CDR1 SGHKS, CDR2 YYEKEE (reference sequence). The length of the CDR3 is 12 residues. V was trimmed by 4 bases and J by 3 bases, leaving 7 bases between them.

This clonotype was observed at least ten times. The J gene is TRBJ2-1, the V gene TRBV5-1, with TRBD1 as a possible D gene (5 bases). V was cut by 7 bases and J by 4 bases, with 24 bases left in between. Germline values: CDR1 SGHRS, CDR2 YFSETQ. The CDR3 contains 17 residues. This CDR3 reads CASSLGQGSSSYNEQFF. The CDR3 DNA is TGCGCCAGCTCCTTGGGCCAGGGTTCGAGTTCGTACAATGAGCAGTTCTTC. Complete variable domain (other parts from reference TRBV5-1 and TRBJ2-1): KAGVTQTPRYLIKTRGQQVTLSCSPISGHRSVSWYQQTPGQGLQFLFEYFSETQRNKGNFPGRFSGRQFSNSRSEMNVSTLELGDSALYLCASSLGQGSSSYNEQFFGPGTRLTVL.

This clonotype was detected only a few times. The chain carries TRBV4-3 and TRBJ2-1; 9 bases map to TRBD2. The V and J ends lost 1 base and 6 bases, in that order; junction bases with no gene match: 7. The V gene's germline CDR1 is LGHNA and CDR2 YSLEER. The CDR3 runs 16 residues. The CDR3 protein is CASSQVAAGGPNEQFF. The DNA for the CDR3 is TGCGCCAGCAGCCAAGTTGCGGCGGGGGGGCCCAATGAGCAGTTCTTC.